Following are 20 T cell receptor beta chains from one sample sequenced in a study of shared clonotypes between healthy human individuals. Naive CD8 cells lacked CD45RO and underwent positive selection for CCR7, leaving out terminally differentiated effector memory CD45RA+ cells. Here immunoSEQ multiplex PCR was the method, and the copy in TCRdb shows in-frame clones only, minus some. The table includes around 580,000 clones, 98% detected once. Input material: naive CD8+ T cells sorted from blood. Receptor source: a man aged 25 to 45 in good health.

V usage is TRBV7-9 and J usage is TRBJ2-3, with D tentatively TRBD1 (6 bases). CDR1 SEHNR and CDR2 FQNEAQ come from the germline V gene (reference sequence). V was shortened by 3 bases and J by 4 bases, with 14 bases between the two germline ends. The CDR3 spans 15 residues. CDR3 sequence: CASSLATGSSDTQYF. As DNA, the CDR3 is TGTGCCAGCAGCTTGGCCACAGGGAGCTCAGATACGCAGTATTTT.

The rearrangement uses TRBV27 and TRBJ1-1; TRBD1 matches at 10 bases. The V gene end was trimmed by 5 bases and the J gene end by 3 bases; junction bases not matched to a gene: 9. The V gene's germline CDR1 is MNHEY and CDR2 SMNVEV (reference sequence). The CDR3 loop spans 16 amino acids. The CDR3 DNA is TGTGCCAGCAGTCCCGCCGGACAGGGGGAGGACACTGAAGCTTTCTTT. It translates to CASSPAGQGEDTEAFF.

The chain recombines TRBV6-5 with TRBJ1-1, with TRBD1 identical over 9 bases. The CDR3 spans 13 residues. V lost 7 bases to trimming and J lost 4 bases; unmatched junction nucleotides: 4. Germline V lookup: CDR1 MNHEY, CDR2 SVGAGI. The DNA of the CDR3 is TGTGCCAGCACCCTGGACAGGGGCACTGAAGCTTTCTTT. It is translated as CASTLDRGTEAFF.

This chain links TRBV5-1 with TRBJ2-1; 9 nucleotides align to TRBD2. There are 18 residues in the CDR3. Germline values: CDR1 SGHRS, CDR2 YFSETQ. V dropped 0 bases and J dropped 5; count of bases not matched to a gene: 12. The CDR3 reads CASSLGIGGLARDNEQFF. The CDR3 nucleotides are TGCGCCAGCAGCTTGGGAATCGGGGGACTAGCAAGGGACAATGAGCAGTTCTTC. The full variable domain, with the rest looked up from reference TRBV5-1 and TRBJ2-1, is KAGVTQTPRYLIKTRGQQVTLSCSPISGHRSVSWYQQTPGQGLQFLFEYFSETQRNKGNFPGRFSGRQFSNSRSEMNVSTLELGDSALYLCASSLGIGGLARDNEQFFGPGTRLTVL.

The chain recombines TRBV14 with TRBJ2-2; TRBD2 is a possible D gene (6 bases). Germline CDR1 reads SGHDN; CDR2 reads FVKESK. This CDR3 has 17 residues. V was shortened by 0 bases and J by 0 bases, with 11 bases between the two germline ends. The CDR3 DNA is TGTGCCAGCAGCCAAGATTGGGGGGAAACGAACACCGGGGAGCTGTTTTTT. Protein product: CASSQDWGETNTGELFF.

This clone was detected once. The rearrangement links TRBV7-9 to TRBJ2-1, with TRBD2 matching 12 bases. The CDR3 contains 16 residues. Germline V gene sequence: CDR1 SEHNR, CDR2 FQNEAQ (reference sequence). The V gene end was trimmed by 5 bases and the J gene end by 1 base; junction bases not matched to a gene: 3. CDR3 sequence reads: CASSETSGGSYNEQFF. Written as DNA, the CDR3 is TGTGCCAGCAGCGAGACTAGCGGGGGTTCCTACAATGAGCAGTTCTTC.

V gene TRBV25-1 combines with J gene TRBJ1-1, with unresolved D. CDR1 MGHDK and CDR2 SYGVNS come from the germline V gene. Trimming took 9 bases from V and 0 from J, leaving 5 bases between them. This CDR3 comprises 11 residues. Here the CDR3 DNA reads TGTGCCAGTAAAGTGAACACTGAAGCTTTCTTT. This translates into CASKVNTEAFF.

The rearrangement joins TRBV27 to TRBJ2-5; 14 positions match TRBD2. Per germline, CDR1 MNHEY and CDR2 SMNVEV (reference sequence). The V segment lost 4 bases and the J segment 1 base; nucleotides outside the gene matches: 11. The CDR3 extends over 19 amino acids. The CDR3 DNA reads TGTGCCAGCAGTTCTGATCGGACTAGCGGGAGGAGGACCCAAGAGACCCAGTACTTC. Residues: CASSSDRTSGRRTQETQYF.

CDR3 DNA: TGCGCCAGCAGCCAAGTCGGACAGGGCAGCTCCTACGAGCAGTACTTC. It encodes CASSQVGQGSSYEQYF. The V call is TRBV4-1, the J call TRBJ2-7; 8 bases fit TRBD1. Germline CDR1 and CDR2: MGHRA and YSYEKL. V gave up 1 base and J gave up 0 bases; unmatched junction bases: 5. CDR3 length: 16 residues.

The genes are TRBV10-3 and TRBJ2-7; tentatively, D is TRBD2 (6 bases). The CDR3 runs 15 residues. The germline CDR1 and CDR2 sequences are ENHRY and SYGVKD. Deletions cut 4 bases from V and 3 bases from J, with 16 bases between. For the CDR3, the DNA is TGTGCCATCAGTGCAGTTCCTAGCGCGGTCTACGAGCAGTACTTC. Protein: CAISAVPSAVYEQYF.

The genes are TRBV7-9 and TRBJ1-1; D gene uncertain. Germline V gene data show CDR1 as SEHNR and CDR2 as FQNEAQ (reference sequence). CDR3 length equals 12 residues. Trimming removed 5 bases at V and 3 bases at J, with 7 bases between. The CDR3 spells CASSPQDTEAFF. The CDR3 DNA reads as TGTGCCAGCAGCCCCCAAGACACTGAAGCTTTCTTT.

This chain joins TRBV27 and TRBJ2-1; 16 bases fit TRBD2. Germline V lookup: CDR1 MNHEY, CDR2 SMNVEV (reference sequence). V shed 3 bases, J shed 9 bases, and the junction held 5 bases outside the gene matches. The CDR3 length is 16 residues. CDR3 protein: CASSFGTSGRAGEQFF. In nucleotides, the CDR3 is TGTGCCAGCAGTTTCGGGACTAGCGGGAGGGCGGGTGAGCAGTTCTTC.

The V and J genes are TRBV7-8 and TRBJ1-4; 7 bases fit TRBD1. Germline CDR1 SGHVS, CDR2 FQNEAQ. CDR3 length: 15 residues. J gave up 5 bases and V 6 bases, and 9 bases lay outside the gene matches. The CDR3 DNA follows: TGTGCCAGCAGTTCTAACAGGGGACCGAATGAAAAACTGTTTTTT. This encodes CASSSNRGPNEKLFF.

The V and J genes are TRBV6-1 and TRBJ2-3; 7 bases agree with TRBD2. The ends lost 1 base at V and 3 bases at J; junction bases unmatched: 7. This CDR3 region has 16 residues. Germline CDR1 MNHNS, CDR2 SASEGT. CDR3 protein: CASSEVGLAVTDTQYF. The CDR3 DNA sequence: TGTGCCAGCAGTGAAGTGGGCCTAGCGGTTACAGATACGCAGTATTTT.

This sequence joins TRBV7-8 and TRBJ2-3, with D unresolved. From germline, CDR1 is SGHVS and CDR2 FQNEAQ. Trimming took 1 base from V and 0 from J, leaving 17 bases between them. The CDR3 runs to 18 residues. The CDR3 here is CASSLVPQAFMSTDTQYF. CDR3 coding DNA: TGTGCCAGCAGCTTAGTTCCCCAGGCATTCATGAGCACAGATACGCAGTATTTT.

The CDR3, as DNA: TGTGCCAGTAAATCAACCGGGAGCAATCAGCCCCAGCATTTT. Translating gives CASKSTGSNQPQHF. This sequence joins TRBV19 and TRBJ1-5; D remains ambiguous. The CDR3 runs 14 residues. Germline V gene data show CDR1 as LNHDA and CDR2 as SQIVND (reference sequence). V gave up 7 bases and J gave up 1 base, with 11 bases separating them.

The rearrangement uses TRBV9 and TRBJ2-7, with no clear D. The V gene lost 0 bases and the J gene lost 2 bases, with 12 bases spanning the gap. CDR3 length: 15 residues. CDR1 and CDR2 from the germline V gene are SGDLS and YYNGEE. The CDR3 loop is CASSVAQSPTYEQYF. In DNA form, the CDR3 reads TGTGCCAGCAGCGTAGCACAGTCCCCTACCTACGAGCAGTACTTC.

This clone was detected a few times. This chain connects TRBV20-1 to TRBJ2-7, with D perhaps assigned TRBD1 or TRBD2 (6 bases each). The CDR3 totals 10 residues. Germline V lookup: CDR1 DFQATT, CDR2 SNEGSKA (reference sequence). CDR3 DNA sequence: TGCAGCGCCGGGGGCCACGAGCAGTACTTC. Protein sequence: CSAGGHEQYF.

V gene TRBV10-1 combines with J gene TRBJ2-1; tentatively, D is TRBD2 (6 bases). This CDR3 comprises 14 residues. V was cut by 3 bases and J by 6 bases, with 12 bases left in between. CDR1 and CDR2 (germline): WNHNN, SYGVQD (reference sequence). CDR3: CASSDWDSANEQFF. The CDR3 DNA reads TGCGCCAGCAGTGATTGGGACTCGGCCAATGAGCAGTTCTTC.

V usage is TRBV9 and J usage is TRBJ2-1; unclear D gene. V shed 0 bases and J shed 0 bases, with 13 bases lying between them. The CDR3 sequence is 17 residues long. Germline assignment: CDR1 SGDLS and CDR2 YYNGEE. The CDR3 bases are TGTGCCAGCAGCGTAGCTTTTGGTCCCAGCTCCTACAATGAGCAGTTCTTC. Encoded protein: CASSVAFGPSSYNEQFF.